This T cell receptor beta chain was found in a study of cytomegalovirus exposure and HLA in healthy donors. The germline V gene encodes CDR1 SNHLY and CDR2 FYNNEI. Trimming left V 8 bases short and J 7 bases short, with 11 bases between. This CDR3 has 12 residues. On this clone: Its antigen is as yet unknown.

With 60 Vbeta and 13 Jbeta primers, the PCR was carried out. TCRdb's copy holds only in-frame clones and misses some; the assay was immunoSEQ multiplex PCR. The profile shows around 300,000 clones, about 75% of them singletons. Study results and caveats: A likely sequencing artifact accounted for one observed cluster of highly shared sequence variants. TCR beta V- and J-gene trimming, according to a later analysis, was linked to a missense DCLRE1C variant. Most TCR sequences were seen very rarely across donors, but some public TCRs occurred in many. Presence/absence analyses took donor sequencing depth as roughly uniform.

This sequence joins TRBV2 and TRBJ2-2; the D gene is possibly TRBD2 (6 bases). The sample was PBMCs. This TCR derives from a female donor in good health and CMV-seronegative. The CDR3 DNA reads as TGTGCCAGCTCGGCGGGGAACGGGGAGCTGTTTTTT. Translating it yields CASSAGNGELFF. Together with reference TRBV2 and TRBJ2-2, the CDR3 gives the full variable domain: EPEVTQTPSHQVTQMGQEVILRCVPISNHLYFYWYRQILGQKVEFLVSFYNNEISEKSEIFDDQFSVERPDGSNFTLKIRSTKLEDSAMYFCASSAGNGELFFGEGSRLTVL.